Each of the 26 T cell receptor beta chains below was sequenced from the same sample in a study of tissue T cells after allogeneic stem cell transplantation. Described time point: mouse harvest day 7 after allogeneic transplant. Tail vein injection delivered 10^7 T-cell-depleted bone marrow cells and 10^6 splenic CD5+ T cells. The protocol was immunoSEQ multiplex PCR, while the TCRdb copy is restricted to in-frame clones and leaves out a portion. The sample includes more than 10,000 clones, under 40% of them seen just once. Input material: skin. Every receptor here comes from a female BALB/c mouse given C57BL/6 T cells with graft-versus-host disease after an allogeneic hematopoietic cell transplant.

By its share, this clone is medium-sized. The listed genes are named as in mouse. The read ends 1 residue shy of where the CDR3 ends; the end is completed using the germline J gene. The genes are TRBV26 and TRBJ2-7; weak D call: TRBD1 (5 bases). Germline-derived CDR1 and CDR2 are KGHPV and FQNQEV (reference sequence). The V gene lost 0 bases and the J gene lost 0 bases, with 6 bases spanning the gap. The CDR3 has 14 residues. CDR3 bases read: TGTGCCAGCAGTCTGTCCCAGGGCTCCTATGAACAGTAC. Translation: CASSLSQGSYEQY. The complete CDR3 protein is CASSLSQGSYEQYF.

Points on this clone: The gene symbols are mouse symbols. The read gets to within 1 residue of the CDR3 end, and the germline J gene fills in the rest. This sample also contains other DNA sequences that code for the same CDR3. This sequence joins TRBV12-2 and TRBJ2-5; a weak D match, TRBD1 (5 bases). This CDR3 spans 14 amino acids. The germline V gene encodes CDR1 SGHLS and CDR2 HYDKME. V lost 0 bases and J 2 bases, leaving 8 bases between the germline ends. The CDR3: CASSLQGGQDTQYF. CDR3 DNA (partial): TGTGCCAGCTCTCTCCAGGGAGGCCAAGACACCCAGTAC.

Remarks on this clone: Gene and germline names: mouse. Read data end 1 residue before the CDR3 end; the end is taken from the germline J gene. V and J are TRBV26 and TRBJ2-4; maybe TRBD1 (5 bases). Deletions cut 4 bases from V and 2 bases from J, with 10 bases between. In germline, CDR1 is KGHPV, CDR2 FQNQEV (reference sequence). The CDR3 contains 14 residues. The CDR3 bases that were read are TGTGCCAGCAGTCCCCGGACAATTCAAAACACCTTGTAC. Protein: CASSPRTIQNTLY. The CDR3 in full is CASSPRTIQNTLYF.

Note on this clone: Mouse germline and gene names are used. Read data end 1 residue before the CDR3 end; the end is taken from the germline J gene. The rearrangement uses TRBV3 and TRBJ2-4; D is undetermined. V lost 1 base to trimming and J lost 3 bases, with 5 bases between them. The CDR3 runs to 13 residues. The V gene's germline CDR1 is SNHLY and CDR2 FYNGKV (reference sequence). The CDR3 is CASSLGQQNTLYF. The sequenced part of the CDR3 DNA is TGTGCCAGCAGCTTAGGACAACAAAACACCTTGTAC.

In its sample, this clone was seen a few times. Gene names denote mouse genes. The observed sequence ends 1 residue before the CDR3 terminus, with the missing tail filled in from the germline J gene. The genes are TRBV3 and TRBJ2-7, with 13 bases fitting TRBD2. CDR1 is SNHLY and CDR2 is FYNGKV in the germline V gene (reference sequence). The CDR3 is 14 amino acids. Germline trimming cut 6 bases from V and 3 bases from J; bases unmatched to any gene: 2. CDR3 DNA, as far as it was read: TGTGCCAGCAGTGGACTGGGGGGGCTCTATGAACAGTAC. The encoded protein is CASSGLGGLYEQY. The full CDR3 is CASSGLGGLYEQYF.

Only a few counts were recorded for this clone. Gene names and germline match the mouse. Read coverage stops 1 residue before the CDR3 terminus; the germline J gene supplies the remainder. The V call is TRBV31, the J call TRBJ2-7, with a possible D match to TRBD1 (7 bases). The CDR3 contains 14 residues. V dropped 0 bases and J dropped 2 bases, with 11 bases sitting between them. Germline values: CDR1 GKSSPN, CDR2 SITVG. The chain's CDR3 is CAWSLNRGPYEQYF. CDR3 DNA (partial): TGTGCCTGGAGTCTAAATAGGGGGCCCTATGAACAGTAC. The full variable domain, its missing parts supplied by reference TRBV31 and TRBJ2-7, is AQTIHQWPVAEIKAVGSPLSLGCTIKGKSSPNLYWYWQATGGTLQQLFYSITVGQVESVVQLNLSASRPKDDQFILSTEKLLLSHSGFYLCAWSLNRGPYEQYFGPGTRLTVL.

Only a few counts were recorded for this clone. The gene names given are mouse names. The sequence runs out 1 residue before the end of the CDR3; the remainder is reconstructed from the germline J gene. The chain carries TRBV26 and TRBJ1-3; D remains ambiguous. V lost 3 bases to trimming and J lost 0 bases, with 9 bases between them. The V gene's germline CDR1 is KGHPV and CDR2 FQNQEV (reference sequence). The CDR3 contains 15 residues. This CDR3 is CASSLPTFSGNTLYF. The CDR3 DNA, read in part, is TGTGCCAGCAGTCTCCCGACATTTTCTGGAAATACGCTCTAT.

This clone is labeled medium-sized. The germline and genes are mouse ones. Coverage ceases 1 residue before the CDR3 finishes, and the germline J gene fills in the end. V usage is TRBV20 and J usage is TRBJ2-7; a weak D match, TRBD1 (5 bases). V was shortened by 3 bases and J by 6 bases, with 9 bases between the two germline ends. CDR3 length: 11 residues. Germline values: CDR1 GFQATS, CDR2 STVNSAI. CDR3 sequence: CGASSRVEQYF. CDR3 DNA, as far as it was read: TGTGGTGCTAGTAGCAGGGTTGAACAGTAC.

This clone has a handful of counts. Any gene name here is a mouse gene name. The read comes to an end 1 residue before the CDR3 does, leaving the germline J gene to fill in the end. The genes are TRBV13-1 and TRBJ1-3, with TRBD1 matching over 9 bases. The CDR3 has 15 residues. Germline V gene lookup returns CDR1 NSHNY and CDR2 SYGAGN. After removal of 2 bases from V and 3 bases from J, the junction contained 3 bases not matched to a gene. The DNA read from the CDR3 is TGTGCCAGCAGTGAGGGACAGGGATATGGAAATACGCTCTAT. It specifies CASSEGQGYGNTLY. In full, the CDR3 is CASSEGQGYGNTLYF.

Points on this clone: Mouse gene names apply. The CDR3 bases that were read are TGTGCCAGCAGTCTGTCAGGGTATAATTCGCCCCTCTAC. Protein: CASSLSGYNSPLY. In full, the CDR3 is CASSLSGYNSPLYF. The chain links TRBV26 to TRBJ1-6; D unclear. The read gets to within 1 residue of the CDR3 end, and the germline J gene fills in the rest. TRBJ1-6 is assigned to the ORF class and has an uncertain function. This CDR3 has 14 residues. Trimming pared 0 bases from V and 4 bases from J, leaving 4 bases between. CDR1 and CDR2 (germline): KGHPV, FQNQEV (reference sequence).

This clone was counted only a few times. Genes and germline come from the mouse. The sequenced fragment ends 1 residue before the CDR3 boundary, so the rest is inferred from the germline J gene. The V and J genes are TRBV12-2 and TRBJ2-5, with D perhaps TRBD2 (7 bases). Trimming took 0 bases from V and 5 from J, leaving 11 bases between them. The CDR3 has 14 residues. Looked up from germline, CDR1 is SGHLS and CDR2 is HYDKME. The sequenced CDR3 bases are TGTGCCAGCTCTCTCGAGGGGGGCGGAGACACCCAGTAC. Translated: CASSLEGGGDTQY. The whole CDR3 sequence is CASSLEGGGDTQYF. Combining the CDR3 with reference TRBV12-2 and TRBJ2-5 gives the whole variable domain NSGVVQSPRYIIKGKGERSILKCIPISGHLSVAWYQQTQGQELKFFIQHYDKMERDKGNLPSRFSVQQFDDYHSEMNMSALELEDSAVYFCASSLEGGGDTQYFGPGTRLLVL.

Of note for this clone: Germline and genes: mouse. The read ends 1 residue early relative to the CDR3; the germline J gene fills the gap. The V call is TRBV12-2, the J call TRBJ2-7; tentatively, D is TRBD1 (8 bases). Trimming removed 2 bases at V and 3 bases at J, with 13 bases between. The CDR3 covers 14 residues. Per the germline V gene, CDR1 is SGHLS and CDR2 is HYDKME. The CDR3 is CASSPTGGLYEQYF. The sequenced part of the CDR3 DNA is TGTGCCAGCTCTCCCACAGGGGGGCTCTATGAACAGTAC.

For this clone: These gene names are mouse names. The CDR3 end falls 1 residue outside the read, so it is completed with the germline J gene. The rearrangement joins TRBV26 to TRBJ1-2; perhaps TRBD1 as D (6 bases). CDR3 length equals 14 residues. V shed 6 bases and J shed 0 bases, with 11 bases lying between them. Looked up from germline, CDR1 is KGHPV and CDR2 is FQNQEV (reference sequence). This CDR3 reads CASRPGHPNSDYTF. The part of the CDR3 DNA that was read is TGTGCCAGCAGACCGGGACACCCAAACTCCGACTACACC.

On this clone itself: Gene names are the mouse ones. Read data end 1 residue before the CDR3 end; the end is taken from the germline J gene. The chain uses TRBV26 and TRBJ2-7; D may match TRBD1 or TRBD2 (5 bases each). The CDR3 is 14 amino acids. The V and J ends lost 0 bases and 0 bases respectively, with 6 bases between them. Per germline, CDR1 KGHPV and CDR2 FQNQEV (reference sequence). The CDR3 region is CASSLSGDSYEQYF. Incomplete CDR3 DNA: TGTGCCAGCAGTCTGTCGGGGGACTCCTATGAACAGTAC.

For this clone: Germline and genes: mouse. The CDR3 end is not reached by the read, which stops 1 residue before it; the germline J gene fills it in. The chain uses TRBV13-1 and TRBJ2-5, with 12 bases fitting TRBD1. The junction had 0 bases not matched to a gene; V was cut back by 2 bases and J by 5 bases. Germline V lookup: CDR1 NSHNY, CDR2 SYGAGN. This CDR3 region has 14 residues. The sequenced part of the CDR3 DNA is TGTGCCAGCAGTGAGGGACAGGGGGCAGACACCCAGTAC. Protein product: CASSEGQGADTQY. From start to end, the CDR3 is CASSEGQGADTQYF.

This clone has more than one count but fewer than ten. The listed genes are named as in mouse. The CDR3 is CASRGQGVTGQLYF. The DNA read from the CDR3 is TGTGCCAGCAGGGGACAGGGGGTCACCGGGCAGCTCTAC. This chain joins TRBV26 and TRBJ2-2, with 11 bases identical to TRBD1. The sequenced fragment ends 1 residue before the CDR3 boundary, so the rest is inferred from the germline J gene. Germline values: CDR1 KGHPV, CDR2 FQNQEV (reference sequence). The CDR3 sequence is 14 residues long. Trimming cost V 6 bases and J 4 bases; bases outside gene matches: 1.

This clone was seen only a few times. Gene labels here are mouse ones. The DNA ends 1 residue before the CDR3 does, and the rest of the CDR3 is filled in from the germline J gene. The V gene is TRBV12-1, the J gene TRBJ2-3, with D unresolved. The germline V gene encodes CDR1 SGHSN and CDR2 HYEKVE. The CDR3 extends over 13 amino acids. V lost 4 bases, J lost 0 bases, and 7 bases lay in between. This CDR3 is CASSVSSAETLYF. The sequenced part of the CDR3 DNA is TGTGCCAGCTCCGTCAGTAGTGCAGAAACGCTGTAT.

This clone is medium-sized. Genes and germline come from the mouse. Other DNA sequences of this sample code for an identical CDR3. CDR3 loop: CASSPTGNSGNTLYF. CDR3 DNA (partial): TGTGCCAGCAGTCCTACAGGGAATTCTGGAAATACGCTCTAT. The chain couples TRBV26 to TRBJ1-3, with a possible D match to TRBD1 (6 bases). The missing CDR3 end, 1 residue past where the read stops, is filled in from the germline J gene. The CDR3 is made up of 15 amino acids. The V end was cut by 4 bases, the J end by 0 bases, with 10 bases between. Per germline, CDR1 KGHPV and CDR2 FQNQEV (reference sequence).

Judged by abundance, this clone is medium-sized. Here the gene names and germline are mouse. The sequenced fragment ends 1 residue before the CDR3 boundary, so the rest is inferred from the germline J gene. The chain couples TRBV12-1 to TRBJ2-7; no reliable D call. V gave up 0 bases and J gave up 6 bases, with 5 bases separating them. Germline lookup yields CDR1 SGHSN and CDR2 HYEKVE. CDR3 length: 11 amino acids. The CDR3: CASSLPFEQYF. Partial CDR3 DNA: TGTGCCAGCTCTCTCCCATTTGAACAGTAC.

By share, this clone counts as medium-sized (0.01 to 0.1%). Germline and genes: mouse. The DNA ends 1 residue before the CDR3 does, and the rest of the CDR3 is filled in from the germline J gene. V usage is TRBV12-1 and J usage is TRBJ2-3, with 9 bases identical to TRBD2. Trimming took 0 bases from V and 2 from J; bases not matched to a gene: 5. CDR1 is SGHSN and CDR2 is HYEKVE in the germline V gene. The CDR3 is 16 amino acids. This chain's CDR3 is CASSLVLGGVAETLYF. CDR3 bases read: TGTGCCAGCTCTCTCGTACTGGGGGGAGTTGCAGAAACGCTGTAT.

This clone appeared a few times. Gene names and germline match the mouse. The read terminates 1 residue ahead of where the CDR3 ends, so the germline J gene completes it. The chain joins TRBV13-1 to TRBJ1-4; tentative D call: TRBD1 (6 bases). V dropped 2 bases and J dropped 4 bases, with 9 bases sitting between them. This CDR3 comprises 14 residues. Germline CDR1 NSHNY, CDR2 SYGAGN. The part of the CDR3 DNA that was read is TGTGCCAGCAGTGACCGGGACAACAACGAAAGATTATTT. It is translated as CASSDRDNNERLF. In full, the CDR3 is CASSDRDNNERLFF.

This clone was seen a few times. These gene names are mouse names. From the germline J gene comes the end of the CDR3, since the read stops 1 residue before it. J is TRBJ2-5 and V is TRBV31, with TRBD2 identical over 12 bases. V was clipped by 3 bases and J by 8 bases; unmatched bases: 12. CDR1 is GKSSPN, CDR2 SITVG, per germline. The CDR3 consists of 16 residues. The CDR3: CAWSPATGGAIGTQYF. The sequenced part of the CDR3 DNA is TGTGCCTGGAGCCCGGCGACTGGGGGGGCGATAGGCACCCAGTAC.

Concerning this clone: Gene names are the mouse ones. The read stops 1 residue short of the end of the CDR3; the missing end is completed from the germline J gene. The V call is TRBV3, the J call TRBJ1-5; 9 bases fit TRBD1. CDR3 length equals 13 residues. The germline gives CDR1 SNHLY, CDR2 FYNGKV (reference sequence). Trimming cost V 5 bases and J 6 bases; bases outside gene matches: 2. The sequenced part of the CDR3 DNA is TGTGCCAGCAGCCGGGACAGGGCCCAGGCTCCGCTT. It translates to CASSRDRAQAPL. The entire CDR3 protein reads CASSRDRAQAPLF.

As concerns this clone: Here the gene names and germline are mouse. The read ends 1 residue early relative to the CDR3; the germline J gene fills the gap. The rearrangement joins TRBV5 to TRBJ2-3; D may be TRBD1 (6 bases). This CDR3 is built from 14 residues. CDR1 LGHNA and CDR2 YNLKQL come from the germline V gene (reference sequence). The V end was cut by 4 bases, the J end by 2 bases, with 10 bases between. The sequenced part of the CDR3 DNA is TGTGCCAGCAGCCCCCACAGGGATGCAGAAACGCTGTAT. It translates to CASSPHRDAETLY. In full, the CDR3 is CASSPHRDAETLYF.

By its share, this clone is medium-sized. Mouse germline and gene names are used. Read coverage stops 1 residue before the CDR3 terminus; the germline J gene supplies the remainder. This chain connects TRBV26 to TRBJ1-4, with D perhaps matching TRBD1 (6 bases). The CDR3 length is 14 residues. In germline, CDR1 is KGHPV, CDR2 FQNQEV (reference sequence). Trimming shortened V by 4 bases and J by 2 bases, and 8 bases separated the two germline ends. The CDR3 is CASSPGQSNERLFF. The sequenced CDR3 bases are TGTGCCAGCAGTCCGGGACAATCCAACGAAAGATTATTT.

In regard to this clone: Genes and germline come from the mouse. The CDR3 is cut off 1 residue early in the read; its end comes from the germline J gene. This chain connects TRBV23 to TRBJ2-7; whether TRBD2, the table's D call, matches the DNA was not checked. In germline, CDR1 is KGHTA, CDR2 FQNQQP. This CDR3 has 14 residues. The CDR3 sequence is CSSSQTGGHYEQYF. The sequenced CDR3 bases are TGCTCCAGCAGTCAAACTGGGGGGCACTATGAACAGTAC.